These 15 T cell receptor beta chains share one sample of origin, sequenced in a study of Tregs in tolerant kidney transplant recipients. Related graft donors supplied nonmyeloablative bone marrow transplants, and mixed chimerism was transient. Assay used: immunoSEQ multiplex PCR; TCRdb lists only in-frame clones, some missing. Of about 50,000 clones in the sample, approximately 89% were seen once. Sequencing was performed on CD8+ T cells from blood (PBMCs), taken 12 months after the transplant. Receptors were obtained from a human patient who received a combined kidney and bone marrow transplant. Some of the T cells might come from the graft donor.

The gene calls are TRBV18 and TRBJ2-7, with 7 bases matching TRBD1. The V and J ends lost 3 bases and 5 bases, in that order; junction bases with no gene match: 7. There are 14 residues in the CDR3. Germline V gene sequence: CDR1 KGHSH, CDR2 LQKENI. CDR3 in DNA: TGTGCCAGCTCACCTGGAAGGGGGCTCCACGAGCAGTACTTC. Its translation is CASSPGRGLHEQYF.

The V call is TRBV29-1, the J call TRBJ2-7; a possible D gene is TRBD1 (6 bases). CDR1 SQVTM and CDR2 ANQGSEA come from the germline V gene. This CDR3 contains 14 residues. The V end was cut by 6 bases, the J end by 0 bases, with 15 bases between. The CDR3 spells CSVPGQTSSYEQYF. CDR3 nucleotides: TGCAGCGTCCCTGGACAGACCAGCTCCTACGAGCAGTACTTC.

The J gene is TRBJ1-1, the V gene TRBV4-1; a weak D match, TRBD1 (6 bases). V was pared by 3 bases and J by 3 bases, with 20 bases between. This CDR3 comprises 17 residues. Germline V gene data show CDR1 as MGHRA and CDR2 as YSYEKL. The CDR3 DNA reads TGCGCCAGCAGCCACAAGGGGGGGTTTGGGACCGACACTGAAGCTTTCTTT. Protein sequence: CASSHKGGFGTDTEAFF.

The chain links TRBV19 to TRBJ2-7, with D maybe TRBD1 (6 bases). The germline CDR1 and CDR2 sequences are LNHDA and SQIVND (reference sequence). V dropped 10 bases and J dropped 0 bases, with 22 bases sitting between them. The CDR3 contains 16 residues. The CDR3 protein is CATAIGTGPPSYEQYF. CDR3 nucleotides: TGTGCCACCGCTATCGGAACAGGGCCACCCTCCTACGAGCAGTACTTC.

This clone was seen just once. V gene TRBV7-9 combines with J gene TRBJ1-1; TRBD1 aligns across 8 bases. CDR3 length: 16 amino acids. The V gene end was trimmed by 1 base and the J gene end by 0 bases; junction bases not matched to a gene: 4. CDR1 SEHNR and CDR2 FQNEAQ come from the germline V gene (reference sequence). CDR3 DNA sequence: TGTGCCAGCAGCTTAGGGCAGGGGGCGGTGAACACTGAAGCTTTCTTT. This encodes CASSLGQGAVNTEAFF. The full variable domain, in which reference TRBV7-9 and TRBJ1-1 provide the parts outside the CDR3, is DTGVSQNPRHKITKRGQNVTFRCDPISEHNRLYWYRQTLGQGPEFLTYFQNEAQLEKSRLLSDRFSAERPKGSFSTLEIQRTEQGDSAMYLCASSLGQGAVNTEAFFGQGTRLTVV.

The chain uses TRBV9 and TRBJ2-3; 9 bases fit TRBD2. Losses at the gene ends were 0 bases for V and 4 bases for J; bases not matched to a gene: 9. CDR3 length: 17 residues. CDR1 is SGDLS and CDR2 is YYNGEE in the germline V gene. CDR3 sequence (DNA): TGTGCCAGCAGCGTAGCTTCGGCGGGGGGGCCTTCAGATACGCAGTATTTT. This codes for CASSVASAGGPSDTQYF.

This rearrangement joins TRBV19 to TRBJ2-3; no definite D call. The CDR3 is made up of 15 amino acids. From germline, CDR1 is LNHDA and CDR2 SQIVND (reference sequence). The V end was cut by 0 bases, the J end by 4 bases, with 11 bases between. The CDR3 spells CASSIDPSSADTQYF. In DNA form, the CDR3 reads TGTGCCAGTAGTATAGATCCTTCCTCTGCAGATACGCAGTATTTT.

CDR3 amino acids: CASSQVDSGADEQYF. CDR3 nucleotides: TGCGCCAGCAGCCAAGTGGATAGCGGAGCTGACGAGCAGTACTTC. This chain links TRBV4-1 with TRBJ2-5; perhaps TRBD2 as D (6 bases). TRBJ2-7 matches the DNA end more closely, so the J call is doubtful. Germline V gene lookup returns CDR1 MGHRA and CDR2 YSYEKL. The CDR3 is made up of 15 amino acids.

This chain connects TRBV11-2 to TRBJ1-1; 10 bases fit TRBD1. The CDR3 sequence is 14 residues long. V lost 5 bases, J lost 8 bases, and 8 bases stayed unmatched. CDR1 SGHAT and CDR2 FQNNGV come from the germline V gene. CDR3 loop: CASSLQTGGEEAFF. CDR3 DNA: TGTGCCAGCAGCCTACAGACAGGGGGCGAAGAAGCTTTCTTT.

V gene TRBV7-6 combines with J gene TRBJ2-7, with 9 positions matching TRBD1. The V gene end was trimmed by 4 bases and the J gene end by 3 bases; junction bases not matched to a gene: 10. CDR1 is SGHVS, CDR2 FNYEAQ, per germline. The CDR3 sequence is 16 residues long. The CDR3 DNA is TGTGCCAGCAGCTCGGGACAGGGAAGTAATTACTACGAGCAGTACTTC. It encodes CASSSGQGSNYYEQYF.

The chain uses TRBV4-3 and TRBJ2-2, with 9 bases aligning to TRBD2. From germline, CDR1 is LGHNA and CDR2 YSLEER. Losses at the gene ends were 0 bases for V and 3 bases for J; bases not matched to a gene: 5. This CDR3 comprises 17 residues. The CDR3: CASSQDWAGGHTGELFF. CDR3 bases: TGCGCCAGCAGCCAAGATTGGGCGGGGGGGCACACCGGGGAGCTGTTTTTT.

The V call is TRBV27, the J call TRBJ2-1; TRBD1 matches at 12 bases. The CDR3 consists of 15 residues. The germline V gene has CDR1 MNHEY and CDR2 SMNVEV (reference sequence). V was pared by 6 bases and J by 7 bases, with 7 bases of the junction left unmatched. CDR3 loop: CASSRGTGGQNEQFF. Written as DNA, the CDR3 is TGTGCCAGCAGCCGAGGGACAGGGGGCCAAAATGAGCAGTTCTTC.

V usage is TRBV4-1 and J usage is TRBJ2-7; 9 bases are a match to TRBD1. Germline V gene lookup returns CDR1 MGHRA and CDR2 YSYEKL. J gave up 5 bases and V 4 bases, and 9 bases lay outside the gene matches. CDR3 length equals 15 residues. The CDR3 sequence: CASSPGTGNVDEQYF. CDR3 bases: TGCGCCAGCAGCCCCGGGACAGGGAACGTCGACGAGCAGTACTTC.

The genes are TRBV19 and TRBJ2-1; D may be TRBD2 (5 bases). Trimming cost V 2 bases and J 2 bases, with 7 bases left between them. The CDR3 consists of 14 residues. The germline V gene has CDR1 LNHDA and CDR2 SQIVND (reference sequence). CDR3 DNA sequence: TGTGCCAGTAGTATACTAGCTACCTACAATGAGCAGTTCTTC. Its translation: CASSILATYNEQFF.

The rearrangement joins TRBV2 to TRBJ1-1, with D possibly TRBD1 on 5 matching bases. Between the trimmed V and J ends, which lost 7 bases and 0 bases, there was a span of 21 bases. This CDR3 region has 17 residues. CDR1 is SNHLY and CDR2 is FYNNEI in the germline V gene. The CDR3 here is CASTGLQPGPLNTEAFF. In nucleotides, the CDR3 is TGTGCCAGCACGGGACTACAACCGGGACCCCTGAACACTGAAGCTTTCTTT.